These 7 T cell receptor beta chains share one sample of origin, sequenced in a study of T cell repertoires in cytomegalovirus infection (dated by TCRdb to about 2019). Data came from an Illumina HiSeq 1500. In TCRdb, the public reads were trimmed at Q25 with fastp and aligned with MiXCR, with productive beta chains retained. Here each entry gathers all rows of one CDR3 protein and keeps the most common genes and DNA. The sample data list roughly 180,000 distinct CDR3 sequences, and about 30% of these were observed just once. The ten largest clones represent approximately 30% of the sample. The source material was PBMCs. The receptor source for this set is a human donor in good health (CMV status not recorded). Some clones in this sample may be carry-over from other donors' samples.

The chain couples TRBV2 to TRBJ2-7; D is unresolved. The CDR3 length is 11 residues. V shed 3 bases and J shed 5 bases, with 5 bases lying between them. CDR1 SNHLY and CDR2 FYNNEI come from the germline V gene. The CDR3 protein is CASSEWDEQYF. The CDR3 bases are TGTGCCAGCAGTGAGTGGGACGAGCAGTACTTC.

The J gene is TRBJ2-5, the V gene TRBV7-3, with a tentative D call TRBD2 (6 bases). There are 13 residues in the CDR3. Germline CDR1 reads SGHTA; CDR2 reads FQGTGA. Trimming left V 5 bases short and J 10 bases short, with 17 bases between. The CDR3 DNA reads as TGTGCCAGCAGCCGGGGAGGAGGCGGGAACCAGTACTTC. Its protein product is CASSRGGGGNQYF.

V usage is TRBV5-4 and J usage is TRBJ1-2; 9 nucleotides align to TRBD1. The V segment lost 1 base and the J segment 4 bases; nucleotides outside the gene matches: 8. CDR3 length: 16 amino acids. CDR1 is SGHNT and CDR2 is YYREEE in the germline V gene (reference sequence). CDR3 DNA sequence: TGTGCCAGCAGCTTGTCACAGGGGGCAGTGGGCTATGGCTACACCTTC. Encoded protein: CASSLSQGAVGYGYTF.

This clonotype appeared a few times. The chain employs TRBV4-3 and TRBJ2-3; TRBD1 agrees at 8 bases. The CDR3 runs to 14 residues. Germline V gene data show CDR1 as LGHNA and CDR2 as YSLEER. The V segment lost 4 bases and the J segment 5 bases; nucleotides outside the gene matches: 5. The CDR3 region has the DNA TGCGCCAGCAGCCGTCAGGGGGCGGGAGATACGCAGTATTTT. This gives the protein CASSRQGAGDTQYF.

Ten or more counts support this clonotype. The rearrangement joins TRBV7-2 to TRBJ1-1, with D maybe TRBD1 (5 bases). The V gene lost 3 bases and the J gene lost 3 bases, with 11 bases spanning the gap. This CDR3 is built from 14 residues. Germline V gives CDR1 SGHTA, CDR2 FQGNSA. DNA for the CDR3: TGTGCCAGCAGCTTGTACCGGGACGACACTGAAGCTTTCTTT. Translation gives CASSLYRDDTEAFF.

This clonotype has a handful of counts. Here the CDR3 reads CASSHPGTSGNTIYF. CDR3 coding DNA: TGCGCCAGCAGCCACCCCGGGACGTCTGGAAACACCATATATTTT. This chain connects TRBV4-1 to TRBJ1-3; possible D gene TRBD1, 5 bases. The germline V gene encodes CDR1 MGHRA and CDR2 YSYEKL. The CDR3 sequence is 15 residues long. The ends were cut back, 3 bases at V and 1 base at J, with 10 bases in the middle.

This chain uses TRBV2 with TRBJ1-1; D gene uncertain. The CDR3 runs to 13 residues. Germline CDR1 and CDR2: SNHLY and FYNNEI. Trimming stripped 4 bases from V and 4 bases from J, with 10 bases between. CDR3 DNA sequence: TGTGCCAGCAGTGCCGCCGGGTCCACTGAAGCTTTCTTT. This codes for CASSAAGSTEAFF.